These 10 T cell receptor beta chains share one sample of origin, sequenced in a study of T cells after yellow fever vaccination. TCRdb reanalysed the 5' RACE reads using MiXCR and keeps one entry per CDR3 protein. This repertoire shows 250,000 to 300,000 distinct CDR3 sequences, under 9% found once; its top ten account for 3% to 3.5%. The sample consisted of CD4+ T cells sorted from PBMCs, taken 5 days after the yellow fever booster vaccination. The receptors here all came from a man between 18 and 35 years old who received the YFV17D yellow fever vaccine.

This clonotype appeared many times. V usage is TRBV7-8 and J usage is TRBJ1-1; TRBD1 is a possible D gene (6 bases). The CDR3 is made up of 14 amino acids. Germline lookup yields CDR1 SGHVS and CDR2 FQNEAQ. Trimming cost V 5 bases and J 3 bases, with 13 bases left between them. The CDR3: CASSPITGYTEAFF. The CDR3 DNA is TGTGCCAGCAGCCCAATAACAGGGTACACTGAAGCTTTCTTT.

J is TRBJ2-6 and V is TRBV29-1; D remains ambiguous. CDR3 length: 14 residues. V gave up 5 bases and J gave up 0 bases, with 8 bases separating them. Germline-derived CDR1 and CDR2 are SQVTM and ANQGSEA. The CDR3 DNA is TGCAGCGTTCATGCGGTCTCTGGGGCCAACGTCCTGACTTTC. Protein: CSVHAVSGANVLTF.

This clonotype has only a few counts. CDR3 bases: TGTGCCGACTCGGACAGGGGAGGGACTGGGGCCAACGTCCTGACTTTC. It translates to CADSDRGGTGANVLTF. The genes are TRBV7-2 and TRBJ2-6, with TRBD1 matching over 9 bases. The V gene's germline CDR1 is SGHTA and CDR2 FQGNSA. J was trimmed by 2 bases and V by 11 bases; bases with no gene match: 10. CDR3 size: 16 residues.

A few counts support this clonotype. The chain recombines TRBV6-2 or TRBV6-3 with TRBJ2-1, with TRBD2 matching over 8 bases. The CDR3 totals 17 residues. Trimming took 2 bases from V and 6 from J; bases not matched to a gene: 12. Per the germline V gene, CDR1 is MNHEY and CDR2 is SVGEGT. Here the CDR3 DNA reads TGTGCCAGCAGTTACCGCGGGCGGGGGGACTTAGGCAATGAGCAGTTCTTC. Protein sequence: CASSYRGRGDLGNEQFF.

The V call is TRBV7-9, the J call TRBJ1-6; no definite D call. Germline CDR1 and CDR2: SEHNR and FQNEAQ (reference sequence). Trimming stripped 1 base from V and 8 bases from J, with 9 bases between. The CDR3 covers 14 residues. CDR3 residues: CASSLGSRDSPLHF. The CDR3 bases are TGTGCCAGCAGCTTAGGGAGTCGGGATTCACCCCTCCACTTT.

CDR3 bases: TGTGCCAGCAGCTTATCGGGGACTAGCGGGGGGAGCACAGATACGCAGTATTTT. Translating it yields CASSLSGTSGGSTDTQYF. V usage is TRBV7-2 and J usage is TRBJ2-3; 15 bases match TRBD2. The V gene end was trimmed by 2 bases and the J gene end by 0 bases; junction bases not matched to a gene: 3. CDR3 length: 18 amino acids. The germline CDR1 and CDR2 sequences are SGHTA and FQGNSA.

The chain uses TRBV25-1 and TRBJ2-5; D gene ambiguous. V was shortened by 1 base and J by 2 bases, with 11 bases between the two germline ends. CDR3 length: 15 amino acids. CDR1 and CDR2 (germline): MGHDK, SYGVNS. CDR3: CASSESARPQETQYF. CDR3 in DNA: TGTGCCAGCAGTGAATCCGCCCGACCACAAGAGACCCAGTACTTC.

The CDR3 DNA reads TGTGCCAGCAGTTCGTTGGGTGCCAAAAACATTCAGTACTTC. This codes for CASSSLGAKNIQYF. The V gene is TRBV27, the J gene TRBJ2-4; D unresolved. Germline CDR1 is MNHEY and CDR2 is SMNVEV (reference sequence). V was pared by 4 bases and J by 1 base, with 8 bases between. The CDR3 is made up of 14 amino acids.

V and J are TRBV4-3 and TRBJ2-4, with D tentatively TRBD1 or TRBD2 (5 bases each). Germline V gene sequence: CDR1 LGHNA, CDR2 YSLEER. This CDR3 contains 14 residues. V was shortened by 3 bases and J by 1 base, with 7 bases between the two germline ends. CDR3 region: CASSQGVAKNIQYF. CDR3 nucleotide sequence: TGCGCCAGCAGCCAGGGGGTGGCCAAAAACATTCAGTACTTC.

The genes are TRBV7-2 and TRBJ1-1, with unresolved D. The CDR3 is 15 residues long. The V end lost 5 bases, the J end lost 7 bases, and 20 bases lay between the germline ends. Germline lookup yields CDR1 SGHTA and CDR2 FQGNSA. CDR3 nucleotides: TGTGCCAGCAGCCGAGTTTTCGGACGGATGAGTGAAGCTTTCTTT. It is translated as CASSRVFGRMSEAFF.